This entry concerns a single T cell receptor (beta chain). Profiling relied on immunoSEQ multiplex PCR, and the TCRdb table lists in-frame clones only, not all of them. The table records 100,000 to 150,000 clones, roughly 90% of them present only once. The data were obtained in a study of cytomegalovirus exposure and HLA in healthy donors. The V end was cut by 2 bases, the J end by 2 bases, with 9 bases between. The CDR3 length is 13 residues. The V gene's germline CDR1 is GTSNPN and CDR2 SVGIG (reference sequence). This rearrangement joins TRBV30 to TRBJ1-1; perhaps TRBD1 as D (5 bases). This TCR came from a woman between 18 and 29 years old in good health and CMV-seronegative. Sample: PBMCs. The CDR3 sequence: CAWSRGDNTEAFF. CDR3 bases: TGTGCCTGGAGTCGGGGGGACAACACTGAAGCTTTCTTT. Full variable domain (outside the CDR3, taken from reference TRBV30 and TRBJ1-1): SQTIHQWPATLVQPVGSPLSLECTVEGTSNPNLYWYRQAAGRGLQLLFYSVGIGQISSEVPQNLSASRPQDRQFILSSKKLLLSDSGFYLCAWSRGDNTEAFFGQGTRLTVV.